One sample yielded the 27 T cell receptor beta chains listed below, sequenced in a study of blood T cell repertoires in COVID-19. Libraries were prepared by immunoSEQ multiplex PCR; TCRdb keeps only in-frame clonotypes and omits some of them. The data show 150,000 to 200,000 clones, under 90% seen once. The material sequenced was peripheral blood. The source is a man aged 55 to 70 with acute or convalescent COVID-19.

V and J are TRBV18 and TRBJ1-1, with 8 bases matching TRBD1. Germline CDR1 is KGHSH and CDR2 is LQKENI. This CDR3 has 16 amino acids. V was pared by 3 bases and J by 1 base, with 7 bases of the junction left unmatched. CDR3: CASSPDRVGWNTEAFF. As DNA, the CDR3 is TGTGCCAGCTCACCGGACAGGGTTGGATGGAACACTGAAGCTTTCTTT.

A few counts support this clone. The gene calls are TRBV2 and TRBJ1-6; tentative D call: TRBD1 (5 bases). CDR1 and CDR2 (germline): SNHLY, FYNNEI. The CDR3 extends over 13 amino acids. The V end was cut by 6 bases, the J end by 7 bases, with 10 bases between. The CDR3 region has the DNA TGTGCCAGCAGCCTAAGGGGCAATTCACCCCTCCACTTT. Its translation: CASSLRGNSPLHF.

The J gene is TRBJ2-5, the V gene TRBV5-4; 10 bases match TRBD2. There are 15 residues in the CDR3. V was pared by 0 bases and J by 5 bases, with 4 bases of the junction left unmatched. Per germline, CDR1 SGHNT and CDR2 YYREEE (reference sequence). As DNA, the CDR3 is TGTGCCAGCAGCTTGGGGACTAGCGGAGCGGAGACCCAGTACTTC. It codes for CASSLGTSGAETQYF.

This clone appeared once. This sequence joins TRBV5-1 and TRBJ1-3; TRBD1 matches at 7 bases. CDR1 is SGHRS, CDR2 YFSETQ, per germline. V gave up 4 bases and J gave up 0 bases; unmatched junction bases: 7. The CDR3 spans 16 residues. The CDR3 sequence: CASSPEGQISGNTIYF. The CDR3 bases are TGCGCCAGCAGCCCAGAGGGACAGATCTCTGGAAACACCATATATTTT.

This clone was seen a single time. Other DNA sequences within the sample encode an identical CDR3. The chain has TRBV6-1 and TRBJ1-2, with D possibly TRBD1 on 6 matching bases. CDR1 and CDR2 from the germline V gene are MNHNS and SASEGT. V shed 0 bases and J shed 8 bases, with 10 bases lying between them. The CDR3 length is 13 residues. The CDR3 sequence: CASSEAPGDGYTF. CDR3 sequence (DNA): TGTGCCAGCAGTGAAGCCCCAGGGGACGGCTACACCTTC.

The sample holds many counts of this clone. This chain connects TRBV10-3 to TRBJ2-7, with a possible D match to TRBD1 (6 bases). Germline values: CDR1 ENHRY, CDR2 SYGVKD. The germline V and J ends were trimmed by 4 bases and 3 bases, with 13 bases remaining between them. The CDR3 has 14 residues. The CDR3 nucleotides read TGTGCCATCAGTGGAGAACAGGGTCTCTACGAGCAGTACTTC. It codes for CAISGEQGLYEQYF.

The gene calls are TRBV7-8 and TRBJ2-1; maybe TRBD2 (5 bases). CDR1 SGHVS and CDR2 FQNEAQ come from the germline V gene. Trimming removed 4 bases at V and 9 bases at J, with 16 bases between. The CDR3 is 14 residues long. The CDR3 nucleotides are TGTGCCAGCAGCTGGTTGACTACCCGAGGTGAGCAGTTCTTC. Its translation is CASSWLTTRGEQFF.

This chain joins TRBV7-2 and TRBJ2-5; D is undetermined. CDR3 length: 13 amino acids. The germline V gene has CDR1 SGHTA and CDR2 FQGNSA. V was pared by 1 base and J by 5 bases, with 8 bases between. DNA of the CDR3: TGTGCCAGCAGCTTAGGTGCCAGGGAGACCCAGTACTTC. Amino acid sequence: CASSLGARETQYF.

The chain recombines TRBV24-1 with TRBJ2-5, with D perhaps matching TRBD2 (6 bases). This CDR3 contains 15 residues. The V end was cut by 2 bases, the J end by 3 bases, with 12 bases between. Germline values: CDR1 KGHDR, CDR2 SFDVKD. CDR3 coding DNA: TGTGCCACCAGTGATTCCGGGACTGTTAAAGAGACCCAGTACTTC. Its protein is CATSDSGTVKETQYF.

This clone came up a few times. The chain couples TRBV25-1 to TRBJ1-5; TRBD1 is a possible D gene (6 bases). The V end lost 5 bases, the J end lost 3 bases, and 17 bases lay between the germline ends. Germline V lookup: CDR1 MGHDK, CDR2 SYGVNS. The CDR3 extends over 16 amino acids. The chain's CDR3 is CASSPQGRGDNQPQHF. The CDR3 nucleotides are TGTGCCAGCAGTCCCCAGGGGCGAGGGGACAATCAGCCCCAGCATTTT.

The J gene is TRBJ2-7, the V gene TRBV6-5; 7 nucleotides agree with TRBD2. This CDR3 has 16 residues. From germline, CDR1 is MNHEY and CDR2 SVGAGI. Trimming removed 1 base from V and 2 bases from J; junction bases left unmatched: 8. Here the CDR3 reads CASSYLQAGSPYEQYF. Here the CDR3 DNA reads TGTGCCAGCAGTTACTTGCAAGCGGGGTCCCCCTACGAGCAGTACTTC.

J is TRBJ1-5 and V is TRBV6-5, with 10 bases identical to TRBD1. V trimming: 6 bases; J trimming: 6 bases; junction bases outside the gene matches: 8. Germline CDR1 and CDR2: MNHEY and SVGAGI. The CDR3 has 15 residues. The DNA for the CDR3 is TGTGCCAGCAGAGACCGGGACAGGGGACCTCAGCCCCAGCATTTT. Protein sequence: CASRDRDRGPQPQHF.

V usage is TRBV18 and J usage is TRBJ2-7; 12 bases fit TRBD2. CDR3 length: 14 residues. Per the germline V gene, CDR1 is KGHSH and CDR2 is LQKENI. V shed 8 bases and J 5 bases; nucleotides not matched to a gene: 7. The DNA of the CDR3 is TGTGCCAGCGGAACTAGCGGGAGGACCCACGAGCAGTACTTC. Protein product: CASGTSGRTHEQYF.

The chain uses TRBV29-1 and TRBJ2-7; TRBD2 aligns across 11 bases. Germline CDR1 is SQVTM and CDR2 is ANQGSEA. V was pared by 3 bases and J by 5 bases, with 6 bases of the junction left unmatched. The CDR3 sequence is 14 residues long. Here the CDR3 reads CSVDLAGGDDEQYF. CDR3 nucleotides: TGCAGCGTTGACTTAGCGGGAGGGGACGACGAGCAGTACTTC.

J is TRBJ2-2 and V is TRBV18; D is possibly TRBD1 (6 bases). There are 13 residues in the CDR3. The germline gives CDR1 KGHSH, CDR2 LQKENI. V lost 2 bases, J lost 17 bases, and 18 bases lay in between. Here the CDR3 DNA reads TGTGCCAGCTCACCAAAACAGGGAAACAGCGACTTTTTT. Its translation is CASSPKQGNSDFF.

V usage is TRBV5-1 and J usage is TRBJ2-1; tentative D call: TRBD2 (5 bases). The CDR3 has 15 residues. Germline V gene data show CDR1 as SGHRS and CDR2 as YFSETQ. The V end was cut by 7 bases, the J end by 5 bases, with 19 bases between. The CDR3 sequence is CASYRSPGSNNEQFF. CDR3 nucleotides: TGCGCCAGCTACCGATCACCGGGATCTAACAATGAGCAGTTCTTC.

The chain employs TRBV6-5 and TRBJ1-5; D remains ambiguous. The CDR3 extends over 13 amino acids. Germline V gives CDR1 MNHEY, CDR2 SVGAGI. Trimming took off 4 bases at V and 0 bases at J, with 4 bases between the two ends. For the CDR3, the DNA is TGTGCCAGCAGTTCACATAGCAATCAGCCCCAGCATTTT. Its translation: CASSSHSNQPQHF.

The J gene is TRBJ2-2, the V gene TRBV19, with D possibly matching TRBD1 (5 bases). The CDR3 is 14 amino acids. Looked up from germline, CDR1 is LNHDA and CDR2 is SQIVND (reference sequence). The V and J ends lost 6 bases and 1 base respectively, with 9 bases between them. The CDR3 region has the DNA TGTGCCAGTAGGTATCAGGGGAACACCGGGGAGCTGTTTTTT. Amino acids: CASRYQGNTGELFF.

The CDR3 bases are TGCGCCAGCAGCCAAGGGGGGGCAGGGGGCGCGGGCGAGCAGTACTTC. It yields the protein CASSQGGAGGAGEQYF. The V call is TRBV4-1, the J call TRBJ2-7; 8 nucleotides line up with TRBD1. Unmatched junction bases numbered 11, after V lost 1 base and J lost 6 bases. Germline V gene data show CDR1 as MGHRA and CDR2 as YSYEKL. The CDR3 length is 16 residues.

The V gene is TRBV3-1 (or the pseudogene TRBV3-2), the J gene TRBJ1-2; maybe TRBD1 (6 bases). This CDR3 contains 15 residues. V lost 3 bases to trimming and J lost 4 bases, with 15 bases between them. CDR1 LGHDT and CDR2 YNNKEL come from the germline V gene (reference sequence). CDR3 region: CASSQGGGTSYGYTF. The CDR3 DNA reads as TGTGCCAGCAGCCAGGGCGGGGGCACTTCCTATGGCTACACCTTC.

This chain joins TRBV4-3 and TRBJ1-1, with D perhaps matching TRBD1 (5 bases). CDR1 and CDR2 (germline): LGHNA, YSLEER. V was trimmed by 0 bases and J by 4 bases, leaving 6 bases between them. The CDR3 totals 13 residues. In DNA form, the CDR3 reads TGCGCCAGCAGCCAAGAGCAGGGCACTGAAGCTTTCTTT. It encodes CASSQEQGTEAFF.

The chain uses TRBV7-3 and TRBJ2-3, with 7 bases fitting TRBD1. Germline V gene sequence: CDR1 SGHTA, CDR2 FQGTGA. The CDR3 has 15 amino acids. With V trimmed by 6 bases and J by 0 bases, 6 bases remained unmatched. The CDR3 DNA follows: TGTGCCAGCAGGAAGACAGGGAGTAGCACAGATACGCAGTATTTT. Translating it yields CASRKTGSSTDTQYF.

The rearrangement joins TRBV7-8 to TRBJ1-6; no reliable D call. The V gene's germline CDR1 is SGHVS and CDR2 FQNEAQ. The V end lost 6 bases, the J end lost 4 bases, and 10 bases lay between the germline ends. The CDR3 length is 14 residues. CDR3: CASRPRHYNSPLHF. The CDR3 bases are TGTGCCAGCAGACCTCGACATTATAATTCACCCCTCCACTTT.

The V call is TRBV18, the J call TRBJ1-4, with D maybe TRBD1 (5 bases). V shed 4 bases and J shed 5 bases, with 14 bases lying between them. The CDR3 contains 15 residues. Germline CDR1 reads KGHSH; CDR2 reads LQKENI. As DNA, the CDR3 is TGTGCCAGCTCACTTAGTTGGGACTTAAATGAAAAACTGTTTTTT. Translating it yields CASSLSWDLNEKLFF.

V gene TRBV15 combines with J gene TRBJ2-3, with 7 positions matching TRBD1. The V gene end was trimmed by 5 bases and the J gene end by 0 bases; junction bases not matched to a gene: 8. This CDR3 is built from 16 residues. CDR1 is LNHNV and CDR2 is YYDKDF in the germline V gene (reference sequence). The CDR3 protein is CATSLRRDSSTDTQYF. The CDR3 region has the DNA TGTGCCACCAGCTTGCGCCGGGACAGCAGCACAGATACGCAGTATTTT.

The chain has TRBV27 and TRBJ2-2, with TRBD2 matching 11 bases. This CDR3 comprises 15 residues. In germline, CDR1 is MNHEY, CDR2 SMNVEV (reference sequence). V was pared by 5 bases and J by 7 bases, with 6 bases of the junction left unmatched. In DNA, the CDR3 is TGTGCCAGCAGTGTGACTAGCGGGGATGTCGGGGAGCTGTTTTTT. Its translation: CASSVTSGDVGELFF.

The sample holds one count of this clone. The J gene is TRBJ2-3, the V gene TRBV2; perhaps TRBD2 as D (5 bases). The germline CDR1 and CDR2 sequences are SNHLY and FYNNEI. This CDR3 is 15 amino acids long. V lost 3 bases and J 1 base, leaving 11 bases between the germline ends. CDR3 protein: CASSEEVLGTDTQYF. The CDR3 region has the DNA TGTGCCAGCAGTGAGGAGGTTTTGGGCACAGATACGCAGTATTTT. Full variable domain (missing parts from reference TRBV2 and TRBJ2-3): EPEVTQTPSHQVTQMGQEVILRCVPISNHLYFYWYRQILGQKVEFLVSFYNNEISEKSEIFDDQFSVERPDGSNFTLKIRSTKLEDSAMYFCASSEEVLGTDTQYFGPGTRLTVL.